This T cell receptor beta chain was obtained from a study of cytomegalovirus exposure and HLA in healthy donors. Study-wide results and limits: By HLA locus, TCR association rates varied in a later analysis, with DRB1 showing the most and HLA-C the fewest.

With respect to this clone: Its antigen is unidentified.

Primers for the PCR totalled 60 Vbeta and 13 Jbeta. Sequencing used immunoSEQ multiplex PCR; TCRdb keeps in-frame clones, though not all of them. The sample carries about 200,000 clones, roughly 74% recorded once. The sample taken for sequencing was PBMCs. This sequence originates from a woman under 40 in good health and CMV-seropositive.

As DNA, the CDR3 is TGTGCCGCCCGGGACAGGGGCTATGGCTACACCTTC. It specifies CAARDRGYGYTF. The genes are TRBV2 and TRBJ1-2; 10 bases match TRBD1. The CDR3 is made up of 12 amino acids. The germline gives CDR1 SNHLY, CDR2 FYNNEI. The V gene end was trimmed by 11 bases and the J gene end by 4 bases; junction bases not matched to a gene: 4. The complete variable domain, with remaining parts taken from reference TRBV2 and TRBJ1-2, reads EPEVTQTPSHQVTQMGQEVILRCVPISNHLYFYWYRQILGQKVEFLVSFYNNEISEKSEIFDDQFSVERPDGSNFTLKIRSTKLEDSAMYFCAARDRGYGYTFGSGTRLTVV.